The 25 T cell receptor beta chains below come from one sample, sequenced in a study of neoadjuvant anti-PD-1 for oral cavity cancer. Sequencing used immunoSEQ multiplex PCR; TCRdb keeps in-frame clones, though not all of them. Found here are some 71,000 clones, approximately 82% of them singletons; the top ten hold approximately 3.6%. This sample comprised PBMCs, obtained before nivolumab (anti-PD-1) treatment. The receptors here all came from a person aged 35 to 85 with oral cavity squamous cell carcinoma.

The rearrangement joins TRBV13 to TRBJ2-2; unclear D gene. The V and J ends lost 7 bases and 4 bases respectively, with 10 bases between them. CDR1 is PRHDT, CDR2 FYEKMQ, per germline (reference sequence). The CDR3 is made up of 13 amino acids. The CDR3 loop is CASNLGFTGELFF. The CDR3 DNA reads TGTGCCAGCAATCTTGGTTTCACCGGGGAGCTGTTTTTT.

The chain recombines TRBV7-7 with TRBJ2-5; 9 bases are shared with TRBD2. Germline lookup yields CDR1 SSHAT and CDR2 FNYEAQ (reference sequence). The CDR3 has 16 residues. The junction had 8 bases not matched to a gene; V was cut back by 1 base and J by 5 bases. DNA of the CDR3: TGTGCCAGCAGCTTAGGGGGTAGCGGGAGTCTCGAGACCCAGTACTTC. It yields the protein CASSLGGSGSLETQYF.

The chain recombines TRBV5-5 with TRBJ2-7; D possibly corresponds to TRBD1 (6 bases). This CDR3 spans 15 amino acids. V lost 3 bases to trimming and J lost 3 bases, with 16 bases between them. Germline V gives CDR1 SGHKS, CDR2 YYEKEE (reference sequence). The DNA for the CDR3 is TGTGCCAGCAGCTCCTCCGGGACATTTCTCTACGAGCAGTACTTC. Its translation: CASSSSGTFLYEQYF.

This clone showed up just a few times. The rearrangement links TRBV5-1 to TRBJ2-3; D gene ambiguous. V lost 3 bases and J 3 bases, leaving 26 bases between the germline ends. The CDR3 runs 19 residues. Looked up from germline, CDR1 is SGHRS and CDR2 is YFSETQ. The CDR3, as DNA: TGCGCCAGCAGCTCCCGACAACCAAGTTATGGGCTGAGTACAGATACGCAGTATTTT. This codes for CASSSRQPSYGLSTDTQYF.

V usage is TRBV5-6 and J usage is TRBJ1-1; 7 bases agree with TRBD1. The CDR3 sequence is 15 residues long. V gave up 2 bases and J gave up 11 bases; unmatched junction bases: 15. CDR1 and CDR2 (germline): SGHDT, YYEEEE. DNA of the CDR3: TGTGCCAGCAGCTTCCTAGACGACAGGGCGAGTTTGGCTTTCTTT. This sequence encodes CASSFLDDRASLAFF.

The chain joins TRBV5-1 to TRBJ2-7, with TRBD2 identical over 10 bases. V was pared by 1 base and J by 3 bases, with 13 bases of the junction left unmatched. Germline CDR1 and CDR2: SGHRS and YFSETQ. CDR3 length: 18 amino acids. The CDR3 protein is CASSLYLAGEALSYEQYF. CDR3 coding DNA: TGCGCCAGCAGCTTGTACCTAGCGGGGGAGGCCCTTAGCTACGAGCAGTACTTC.

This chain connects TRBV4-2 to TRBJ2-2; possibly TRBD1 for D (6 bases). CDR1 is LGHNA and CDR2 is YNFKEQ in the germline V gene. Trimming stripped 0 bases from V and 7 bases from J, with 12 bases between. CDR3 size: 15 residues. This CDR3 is CASSQDGTYGGELFF. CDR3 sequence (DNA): TGTGCCAGCAGCCAAGATGGGACATATGGCGGGGAGCTGTTTTTT.

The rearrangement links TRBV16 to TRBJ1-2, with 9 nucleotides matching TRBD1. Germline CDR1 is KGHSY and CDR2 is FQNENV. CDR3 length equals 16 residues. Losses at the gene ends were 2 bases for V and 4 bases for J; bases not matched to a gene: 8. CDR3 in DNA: TGTGCCAGCAGCCAACAATCCGGGACAGGGAGCTATGGCTACACCTTC. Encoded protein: CASSQQSGTGSYGYTF.

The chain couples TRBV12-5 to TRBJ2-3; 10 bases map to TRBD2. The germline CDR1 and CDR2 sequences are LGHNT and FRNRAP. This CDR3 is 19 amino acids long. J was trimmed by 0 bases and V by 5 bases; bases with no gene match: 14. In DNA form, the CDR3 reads TGTGCTAGTGGTGCCGGACTAGCGGAAACTCCTCTGAGCACAGATACGCAGTATTTT. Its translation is CASGAGLAETPLSTDTQYF.

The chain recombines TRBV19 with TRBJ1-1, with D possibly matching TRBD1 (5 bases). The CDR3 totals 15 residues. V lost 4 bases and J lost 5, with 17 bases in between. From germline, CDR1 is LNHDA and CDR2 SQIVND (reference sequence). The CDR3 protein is CASSRGLGPPTEAFF. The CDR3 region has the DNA TGTGCCAGTAGTAGGGGGTTGGGGCCCCCAACTGAAGCTTTCTTT.

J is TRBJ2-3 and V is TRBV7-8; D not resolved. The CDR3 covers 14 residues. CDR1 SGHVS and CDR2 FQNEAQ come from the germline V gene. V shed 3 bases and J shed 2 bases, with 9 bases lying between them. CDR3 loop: CASSFWWATDTQYF. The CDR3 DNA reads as TGTGCCAGCAGCTTTTGGTGGGCCACAGATACGCAGTATTTT.

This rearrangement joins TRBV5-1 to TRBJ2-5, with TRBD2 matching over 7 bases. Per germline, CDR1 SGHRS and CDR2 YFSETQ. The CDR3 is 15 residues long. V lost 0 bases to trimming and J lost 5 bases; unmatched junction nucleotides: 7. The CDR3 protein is CASSLDGRIFETQYF. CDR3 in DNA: TGCGCCAGCAGCTTGGACGGGAGGATCTTTGAGACCCAGTACTTC.

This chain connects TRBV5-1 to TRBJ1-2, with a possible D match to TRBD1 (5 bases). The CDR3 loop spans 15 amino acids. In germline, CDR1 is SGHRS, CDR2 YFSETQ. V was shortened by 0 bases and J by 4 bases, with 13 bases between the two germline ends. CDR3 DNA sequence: TGCGCCAGCAGCTTGGAAGCAGGGTTTAGCTATGGCTACACCTTC. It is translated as CASSLEAGFSYGYTF.

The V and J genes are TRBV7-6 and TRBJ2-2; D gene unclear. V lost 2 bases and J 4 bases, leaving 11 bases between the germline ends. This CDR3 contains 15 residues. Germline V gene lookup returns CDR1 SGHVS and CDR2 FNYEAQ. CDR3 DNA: TGTGCCAGCAGCTTATCCCGGGTTAGCACCGGGGAGCTGTTTTTT. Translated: CASSLSRVSTGELFF.

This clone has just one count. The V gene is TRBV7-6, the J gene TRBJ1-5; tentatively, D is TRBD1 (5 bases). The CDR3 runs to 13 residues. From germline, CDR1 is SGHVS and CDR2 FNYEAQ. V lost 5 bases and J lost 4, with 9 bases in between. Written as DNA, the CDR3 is TGTGCCAGCAGCCGGACAAGAAATCAGCCCCAGCATTTT. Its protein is CASSRTRNQPQHF.

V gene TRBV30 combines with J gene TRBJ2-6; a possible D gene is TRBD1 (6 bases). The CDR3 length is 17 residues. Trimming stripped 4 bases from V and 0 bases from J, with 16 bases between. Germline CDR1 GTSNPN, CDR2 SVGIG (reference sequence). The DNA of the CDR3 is TGTGCCTGGAATCCCCCAGGGGCCATCTCTGGGGCCAACGTCCTGACTTTC. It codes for CAWNPPGAISGANVLTF.

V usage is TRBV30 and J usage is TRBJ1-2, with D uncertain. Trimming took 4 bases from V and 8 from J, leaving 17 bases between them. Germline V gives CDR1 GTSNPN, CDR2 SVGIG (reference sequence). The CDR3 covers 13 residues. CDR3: CAWIPLGPLGYTF. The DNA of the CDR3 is TGTGCCTGGATACCCCTCGGACCCTTAGGCTACACCTTC.

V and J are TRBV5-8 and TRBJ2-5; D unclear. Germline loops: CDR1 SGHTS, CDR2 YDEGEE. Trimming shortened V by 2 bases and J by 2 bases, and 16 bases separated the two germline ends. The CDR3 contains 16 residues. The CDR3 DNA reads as TGTGCCAGCAGCTTAATCGTCGGCGTCGGGCAAGAGACCCAGTACTTC. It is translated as CASSLIVGVGQETQYF.

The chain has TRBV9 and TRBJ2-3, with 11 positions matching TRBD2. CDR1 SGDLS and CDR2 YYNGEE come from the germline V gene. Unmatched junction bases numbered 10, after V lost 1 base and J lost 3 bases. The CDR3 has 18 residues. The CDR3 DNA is TGTGCCAGCAGCGTACCCACCGCGACTAGCGGGGTGACAGATACGCAGTATTTT. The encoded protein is CASSVPTATSGVTDTQYF. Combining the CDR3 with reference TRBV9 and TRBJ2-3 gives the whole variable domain DSGVTQTPKHLITATGQRVTLRCSPRSGDLSVYWYQQSLDQGLQFLIQYYNGEERAKGNILERFSAQQFPDLHSELNLSSLELGDSALYFCASSVPTATSGVTDTQYFGPGTRLTVL.

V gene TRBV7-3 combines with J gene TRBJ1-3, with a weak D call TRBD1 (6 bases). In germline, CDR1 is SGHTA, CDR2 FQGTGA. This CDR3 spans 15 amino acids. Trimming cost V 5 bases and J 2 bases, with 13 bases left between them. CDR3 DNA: TGTGCCAGCAGCCCAACGGGGGGCACTGGAAACACCATATATTTT. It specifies CASSPTGGTGNTIYF.

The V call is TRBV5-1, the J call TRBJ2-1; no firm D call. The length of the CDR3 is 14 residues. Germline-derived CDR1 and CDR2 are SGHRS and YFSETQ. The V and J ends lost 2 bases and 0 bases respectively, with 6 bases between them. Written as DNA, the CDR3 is TGCGCCAGCAGCTTTCAGCCCTCCTACAATGAGCAGTTCTTC. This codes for CASSFQPSYNEQFF.

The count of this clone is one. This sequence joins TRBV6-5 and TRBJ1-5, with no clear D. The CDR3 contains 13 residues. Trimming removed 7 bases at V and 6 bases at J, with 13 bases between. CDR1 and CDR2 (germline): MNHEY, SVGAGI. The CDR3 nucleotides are TGTGCCAGCACTAGGGCGACCCCTCAGCCCCAGCATTTT. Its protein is CASTRATPQPQHF.

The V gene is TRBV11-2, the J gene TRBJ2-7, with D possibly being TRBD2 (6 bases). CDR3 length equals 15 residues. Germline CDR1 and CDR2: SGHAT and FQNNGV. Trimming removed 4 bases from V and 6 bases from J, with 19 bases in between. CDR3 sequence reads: CASSSLGWEVSEQYF. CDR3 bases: TGTGCCAGCAGCTCCTTAGGCTGGGAGGTCTCCGAGCAGTACTTC.

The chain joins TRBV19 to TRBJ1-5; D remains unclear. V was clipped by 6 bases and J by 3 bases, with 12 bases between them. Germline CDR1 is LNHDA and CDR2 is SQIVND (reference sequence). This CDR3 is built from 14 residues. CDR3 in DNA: TGTGCCAGTAGGGATGGGCAGTACAATCAGCCCCAGCATTTT. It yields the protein CASRDGQYNQPQHF.

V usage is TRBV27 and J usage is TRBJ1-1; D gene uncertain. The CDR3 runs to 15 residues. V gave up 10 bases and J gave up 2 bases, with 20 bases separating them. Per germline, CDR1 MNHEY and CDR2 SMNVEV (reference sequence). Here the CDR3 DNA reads TGTGCCACCAGACCACTCACAGCGGGAAACACTGAAGCTTTCTTT. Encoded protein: CATRPLTAGNTEAFF.